One sample yielded the 14 T cell receptor gamma chains listed below, sequenced in a study of gammadelta T cells in human blood. TCRdb processed the RT-PCR reads again with the CATT caller. The sample table sets out about 87 gamma-chain clones. The material sequenced was Vgamma9Vdelta2 gamma-delta T cells from infant blood. The origin of the receptors is a human donor.

Judged by abundance, this clone is hyperexpanded. The chain joins TRGV9 to TRGJP. The CDR3 length is 16 residues. CDR1 is GITISATS, CDR2 ISYDGTV, per germline (reference sequence). The junction had 3 bases not matched to a gene; V was cut back by 2 bases and J by 5 bases. The CDR3 sequence is CALWEDEELGKKIKVF. The CDR3 DNA follows: TGTGCCTTGTGGGAGGACGAAGAGTTGGGCAAAAAAATCAAGGTATTT.

By share, this clone ranks as large. The chain uses TRGV9 and TRGJP. Germline values: CDR1 GITISATS, CDR2 ISYDGTV (reference sequence). This CDR3 is 17 amino acids long. The V gene end was trimmed by 3 bases and the J gene end by 7 bases; junction bases not matched to a gene: 9. CDR3 in amino acids: CALWETESELGKKIKVF. The CDR3 DNA sequence: TGTGCCTTGTGGGAGACGGAATCCGAGTTGGGCAAAAAAATCAAGGTATTT.

Notes on this clone: With only one base between it and a far larger clone, this is likely a read error. J is TRGJP1 and V is TRGV8. Germline V gives CDR1 VENAVY, CDR2 YDSYNSRV. The CDR3 length is 12 residues. This chain's CDR3 is CATWATSWFKIF. The CDR3 region has the DNA TGTGCCACCTGGGCCACTAGTTGGTTCAAGATATTT.

Points on this clone: This DNA's translation and the protein TCRdb lists, from a much larger clone, do not match at residue 10, likely due to a read error; the protein shown is translated from the DNA. V gene TRGV9 combines with J gene TRGJP. This CDR3 is 16 amino acids long. Germline values: CDR1 GITISATS, CDR2 ISYDGTV (reference sequence). CDR3 in DNA: TGTGCCTTGTGGGAGGTGGAGGAGTTGGACAAAAAAATCAAGGTATTT. Translated: CALWEVEELDKKIKVF.

By its share, this clone is hyperexpanded. The chain joins TRGV9 to TRGJP. CDR3 size: 15 residues. CDR1 and CDR2 (germline): GITISATS, ISYDGTV (reference sequence). The ends lost 2 bases at V and 5 bases at J; junction bases unmatched: 0. CDR3 protein: CALWEEELGKKIKVF. CDR3 DNA sequence: TGTGCCTTGTGGGAGGAAGAGTTGGGCAAAAAAATCAAGGTATTT.

About this clone itself: Germline is not matched at one junction end, which may reflect a read error. This chain connects TRGV1 to TRGJP2. TRGV1 is an open reading frame, and its role is uncertain. The CDR3 length is 15 residues. In DNA form, the CDR3 reads TGCGCCAGGAGGGGAAGACCCGAAGGTGATTGGATCAAGACGTTT. Amino acid sequence: CARRGRPEGDWIKTF.

By sample fraction, this clone is hyperexpanded. Additional DNA sequences in this sample encode the identical CDR3. The V call is TRGV9, the J call TRGJP. The CDR3 totals 16 residues. The J segment lost 4 bases and the V segment lost 3 bases, leaving 3 bases of the junction unmatched. Germline V gives CDR1 GITISATS, CDR2 ISYDGTV (reference sequence). CDR3 nucleotides: TGTGCCTTGTGGGAGCCCCAAGAGTTGGGCAAAAAAATCAAGGTATTT. Encoded protein: CALWEPQELGKKIKVF.

The genes are TRGV9 and TRGJP1. Germline V gene lookup returns CDR1 GITISATS and CDR2 ISYDGTV (reference sequence). There are 14 residues in the CDR3. The junction had 3 bases not matched to a gene; V was cut back by 5 bases and J by 0 bases. CDR3 residues: CALWGYTTGWFKIF. The DNA of the CDR3 is TGTGCCTTGTGGGGGTATACCACTGGTTGGTTCAAGATATTT.

A single count supports this clone. A read error is the likely source, as a far larger clone sits one nucleotide away. This chain links TRGV9 with TRGJP. This CDR3 contains 18 residues. Germline CDR1 reads GITISATS; CDR2 reads ISYDGTV (reference sequence). CDR3 residues: CALWEVRLKELGKKIMVF. DNA of the CDR3: TGTGCCTTGTGGGAGGTGAGGCTGAAAGAGTTGGGCAAAAAAATCATGGTATTT.

This clone is labeled large. The V and J genes are TRGV10 and TRGJP1. TRGV10 is noted as an ORF with a role that remains uncertain. CDR3 length: 13 amino acids. The junction had 1 base not matched to a gene; V was cut back by 8 bases and J by 0 bases. This CDR3 is CAAWDTTGWFKIF. CDR3 DNA sequence: TGTGCTGCGTGGGATACCACTGGTTGGTTCAAGATATTT.

This clone is large within its sample. With a much larger clone just one base away, this may be a read error. The chain is built from TRGV9 and TRGJP. J gave up 8 bases and V 0 bases, and 1 base lay outside the gene matches. The CDR3 totals 15 residues. Looked up from germline, CDR1 is GITISATS and CDR2 is ISYDGTV (reference sequence). CDR3 protein: CALWEVQLGKKIKVF. The CDR3 nucleotides are TGTGCCTTGTGGGAGGTGCAGTTGGGCAAAAAAATCAAGGTATTT.

This clone is labeled as hyperexpanded. The rearrangement joins TRGV9 to TRGJP. The CDR3 totals 17 residues. The germline gives CDR1 GITISATS, CDR2 ISYDGTV (reference sequence). Trimming took 3 bases from V and 9 from J; bases not matched to a gene: 11. CDR3 residues: CALWEPATRLGKKIKVF. For the CDR3, the DNA is TGTGCCTTGTGGGAGCCTGCTACAAGGTTGGGCAAAAAAATCAAGGTATTT.

Worth noting for this clone: This likely reflects a read error, since a far larger clone is one base away. Other DNA sequences within the sample encode an identical CDR3. The V gene is TRGV10, the J gene TRGJP1. TRGV10 carries the ORF label, with uncertain function. The J segment lost 4 bases and the V segment lost 12 bases, leaving 9 bases of the junction unmatched. The CDR3 length is 13 residues. CDR3 DNA sequence: TGTGCTGCATGGGATTTCACTGGTTGGTTCAAGATATTT. Translating it yields CAAWDFTGWFKIF.

This clone is large (0.1 to 1%) within its sample. The chain is built from TRGV9 and TRGJP. CDR3 length equals 17 residues. From germline, CDR1 is GITISATS and CDR2 ISYDGTV (reference sequence). V shed 0 bases, J shed 7 bases, and the junction held 6 bases outside the gene matches. The CDR3 region is CALWEVQRELGKKIKVF. Written as DNA, the CDR3 is TGTGCCTTGTGGGAGGTGCAGAGGGAGTTGGGCAAAAAAATCAAGGTATTT.